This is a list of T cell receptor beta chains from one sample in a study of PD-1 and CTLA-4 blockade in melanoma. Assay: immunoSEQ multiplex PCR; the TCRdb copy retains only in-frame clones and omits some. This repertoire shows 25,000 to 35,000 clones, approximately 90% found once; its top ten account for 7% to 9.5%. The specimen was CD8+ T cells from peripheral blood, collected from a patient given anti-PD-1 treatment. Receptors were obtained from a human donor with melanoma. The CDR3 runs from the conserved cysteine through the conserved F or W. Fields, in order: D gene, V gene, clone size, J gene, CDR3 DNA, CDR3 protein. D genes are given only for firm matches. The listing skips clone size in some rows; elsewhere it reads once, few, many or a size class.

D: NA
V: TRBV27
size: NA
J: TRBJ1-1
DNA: TGTGCCAGCAGTTCTCGGACTGCCGAAGCTTTCTTT
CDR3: CASSSRTAEAFF

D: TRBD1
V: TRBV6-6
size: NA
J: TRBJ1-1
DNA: TGTGCCAGCAGCCCGGGACAGGCCACTGAAGCTTTCTTT
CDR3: CASSPGQATEAFF

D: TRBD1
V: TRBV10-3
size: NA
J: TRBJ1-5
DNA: TGTGCCATCAGTGGGACAGGGGAAAGCAATCAGCCCCAGCATTTT
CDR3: CAISGTGESNQPQHF

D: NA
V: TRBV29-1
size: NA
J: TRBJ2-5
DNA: TGCAGCGTTGAAGCCACTAGCTCCTGGGAGACCCAGTACTTC
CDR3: CSVEATSSWETQYF

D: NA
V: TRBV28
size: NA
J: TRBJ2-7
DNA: TGTGCCAGCAGTGCCTTGAGTTCTACTTACGAGCAGTACTTC
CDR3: CASSALSSTYEQYF

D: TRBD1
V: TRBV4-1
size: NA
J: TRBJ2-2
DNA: TGCGCCAGCAGCCCTAACCCCACAGGGGCGAACACCGGGGAGCTGTTTTTT
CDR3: CASSPNPTGANTGELFF

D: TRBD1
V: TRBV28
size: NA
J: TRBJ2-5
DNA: TGTGCCAGCAGCTATGACAGGGACCAAGAGACCCAGTACTTC
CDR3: CASSYDRDQETQYF

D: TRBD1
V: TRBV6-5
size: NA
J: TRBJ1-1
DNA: TGTGCCAGCAGTTCGCCGGGACAGGGGGCTTTCTTT
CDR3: CASSSPGQGAFF

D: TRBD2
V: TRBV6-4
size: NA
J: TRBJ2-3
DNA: TGTGCCAGCAGTGAACGGGGGGGACACACAGATACGCAGTATTTT
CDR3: CASSERGGHTDTQYF

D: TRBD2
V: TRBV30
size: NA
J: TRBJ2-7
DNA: TGTGCCTGGAGTGCGCCCGGGGGGGCCAAGCAGTACTTC
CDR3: CAWSAPGGAKQYF

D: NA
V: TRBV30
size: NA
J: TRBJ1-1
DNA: TGTGCCTGGAGCGGCGGTCTTGAAGCTTTCTTT
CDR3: CAWSGGLEAFF

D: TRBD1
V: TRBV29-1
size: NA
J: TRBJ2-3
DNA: TGCAGCGTAGAACCCGGGACAGGGGGCGCAGATACGCAGTATTTT
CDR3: CSVEPGTGGADTQYF

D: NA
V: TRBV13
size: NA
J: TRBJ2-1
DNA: TGTGCCAGCAGCTCCCGCGGCGGCGGTAGCGTGTACAATGAGCAGTTCTTC
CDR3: CASSSRGGGSVYNEQFF

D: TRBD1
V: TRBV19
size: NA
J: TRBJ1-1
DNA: TGTGCCAGTAGTATGAACCCGACAGGGGGCAACACTGAAGCTTTCTTT
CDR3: CASSMNPTGGNTEAFF

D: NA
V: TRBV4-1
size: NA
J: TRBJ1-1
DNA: TGCGCCAGCAGCCAAGTCAACTGGGAGAACACTGAAGCTTTCTTT
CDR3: CASSQVNWENTEAFF

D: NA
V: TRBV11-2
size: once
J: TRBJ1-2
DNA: TGTGCCAGCAGCTTATCCGGGGGGCCCTATGGCTACACCTTC
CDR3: CASSLSGGPYGYTF

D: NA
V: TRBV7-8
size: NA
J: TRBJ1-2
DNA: TGTGCCAGCAGCTCCCTTCGTGACACCTCATTTGGCTACACCTTC
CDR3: CASSSLRDTSFGYTF

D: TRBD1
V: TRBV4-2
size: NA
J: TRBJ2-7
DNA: TGTGCCAGCAGCCCCTCCACAGGGGTCTTGTACGAGCAGTACTTC
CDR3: CASSPSTGVLYEQYF

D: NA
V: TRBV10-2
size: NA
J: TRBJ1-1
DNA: TGCGCCAGCAGTGAGTCAAGAACCATGAACACTGAAGCTTTCTTT
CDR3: CASSESRTMNTEAFF

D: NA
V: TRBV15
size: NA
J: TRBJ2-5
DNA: TGTGCCACCAGCAGAGATGGAGGGACCCAAGAGACCCAGTACTTC
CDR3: CATSRDGGTQETQYF

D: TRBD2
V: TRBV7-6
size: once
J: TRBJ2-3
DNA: TGTGCCAGCAGCTTTCTAGGACTAGCGGGGACCACAGATACGCAGTATTTT
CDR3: CASSFLGLAGTTDTQYF

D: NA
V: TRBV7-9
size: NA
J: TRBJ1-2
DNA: TGTGCCAGCAGCTTAGCCAGGGAGGATGGCTACACCTTC
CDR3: CASSLAREDGYTF

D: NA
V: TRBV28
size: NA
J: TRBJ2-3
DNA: TGTGCCAGCAGCTCCCACACGGCAGATACGCAGTATTTT
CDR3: CASSSHTADTQYF

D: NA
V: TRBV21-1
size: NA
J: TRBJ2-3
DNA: TGTGCCAGAACCGGGACTAGCGGAGGTACTGACTCAGATACGCAGTATTTT
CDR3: CARTGTSGGTDSDTQYF

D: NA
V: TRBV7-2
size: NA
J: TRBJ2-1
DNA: TGTGCCAGCAGGGAACTTAATGAGCAGTTCTTC
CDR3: CASRELNEQFF

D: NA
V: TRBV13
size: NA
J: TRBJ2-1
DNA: TGTGCCAGCAGCTTCGCTCGAAACCCCGAGCAGTTCTTC
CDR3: CASSFARNPEQFF

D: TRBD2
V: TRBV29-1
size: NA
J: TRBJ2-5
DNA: TGCAGCGTTGAGGCGGGGGGCGGGAAAGAGACCCAGTACTTC
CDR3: CSVEAGGGKETQYF

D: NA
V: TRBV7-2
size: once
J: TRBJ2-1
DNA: TGTGCCAGCAGCTTAGGGGTCAGGCCCGTCAATGAGCAGTTCTTC
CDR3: CASSLGVRPVNEQFF

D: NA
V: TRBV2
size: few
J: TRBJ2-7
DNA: TGTGCCATCCGGCGGGCATTGGACGAGCAGTACTTC
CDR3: CAIRRALDEQYF

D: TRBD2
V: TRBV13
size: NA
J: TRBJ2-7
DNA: TGTGCCAGCAGCCTGGGTACTAGCGTATCCTACGAGCAGTACTTC
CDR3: CASSLGTSVSYEQYF

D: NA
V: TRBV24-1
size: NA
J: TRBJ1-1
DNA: TGTGCCACCAGTGACAATGGAATGGGGGCTTTTTTT
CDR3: CATSDNGMGAFF

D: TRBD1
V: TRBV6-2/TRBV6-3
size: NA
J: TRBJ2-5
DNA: TGTGCCAGCAGTTACTCAACGACAGGGGGATACCAAGAGACCCAGTACTTC
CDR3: CASSYSTTGGYQETQYF

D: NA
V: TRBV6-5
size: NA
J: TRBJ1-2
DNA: TGTGCCAGCAGTTACAGCAATAACTATGGCTACACCTTC
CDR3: CASSYSNNYGYTF

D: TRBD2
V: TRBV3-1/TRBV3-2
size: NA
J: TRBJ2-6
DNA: TGTGCCAGCAGCCAAGCACTAGCGGTTTTCTCTGGGGCCAACGTCCTGACTTTC
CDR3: CASSQALAVFSGANVLTF

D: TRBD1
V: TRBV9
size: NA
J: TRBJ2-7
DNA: TGTGCCAGCAGCGTAGGCTCCGGGACAGGAGTCTACGAGCAGTACTTC
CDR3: CASSVGSGTGVYEQYF

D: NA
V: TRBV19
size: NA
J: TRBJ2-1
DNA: TGTGCCAGTAGTATAAGCAGACAATACAATGAGCAGTTCTTC
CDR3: CASSISRQYNEQFF

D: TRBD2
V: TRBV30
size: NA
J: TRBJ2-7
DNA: TGTGCCTGGAGTGTTGCGGCGGGGGGCTTGACCTACGAGCAGTACTTC
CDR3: CAWSVAAGGLTYEQYF

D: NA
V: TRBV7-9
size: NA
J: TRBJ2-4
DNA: TGTGCCAGCAGCCCCCGGACTGTCTACGGAAACATTCAGTACTTC
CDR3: CASSPRTVYGNIQYF

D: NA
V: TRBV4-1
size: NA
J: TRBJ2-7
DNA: TGCGCCAGCAGCCAAATCAAGACGGTCCGGTACTTC
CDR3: CASSQIKTVRYF

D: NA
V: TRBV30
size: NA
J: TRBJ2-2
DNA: TGTGCCTGGAGCTTCACCGGGGAGCTGTTTTTT
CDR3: CAWSFTGELFF

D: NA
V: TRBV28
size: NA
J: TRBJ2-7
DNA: TGTGCCAGCAGTTTGGTCTCAGGGCGGGCAGGGGGGTACGAGCAGTACTTC
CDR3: CASSLVSGRAGGYEQYF

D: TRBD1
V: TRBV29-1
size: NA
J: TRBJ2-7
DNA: TGCAGCGTTTACGTTAGACGGCGGACAGGGGGCGGCTACGAGCAGTACTTC
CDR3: CSVYVRRRTGGGYEQYF